Each of the 32 T cell receptor beta chains below was sequenced from the same sample in a study of T cell changes during pregnancy in multiple sclerosis. Generated by immunoSEQ multiplex PCR, the TCRdb table keeps only in-frame clones and is missing some. The sample includes 80,000 to 100,000 clones, 80% to 95% of them seen just once. This material consisted of peripheral blood, taken in the first trimester of pregnancy. These receptors were collected from a female donor with multiple sclerosis, enrolled in a pregnancy study.

The chain has TRBV29-1 and TRBJ1-2; D is uncertain. The CDR3 length is 13 residues. V dropped 2 bases and J dropped 6 bases, with 13 bases sitting between them. Germline loops: CDR1 SQVTM, CDR2 ANQGSEA. The CDR3, as DNA: TGCAGCGTTGAACTCTCTGGACTCAATGGCTACACCTTC. It codes for CSVELSGLNGYTF.

The J gene is TRBJ1-1, the V gene TRBV7-9; no clear D gene. The CDR3 loop spans 14 amino acids. V shed 2 bases and J shed 5 bases, with 12 bases lying between them. Germline values: CDR1 SEHNR, CDR2 FQNEAQ (reference sequence). The CDR3 here is CASSLYREDTEAFF. In DNA form, the CDR3 reads TGTGCCAGCAGCTTATATCGAGAGGATACTGAAGCTTTCTTT.

In regard to this clone: Different DNA sequences within this sample yield the same CDR3. The rearrangement links TRBV7-9 to TRBJ1-1; 8 bases line up with TRBD1. Per germline, CDR1 SEHNR and CDR2 FQNEAQ (reference sequence). CDR3 length: 14 residues. The J segment lost 4 bases and the V segment lost 6 bases, leaving 7 bases of the junction unmatched. Here the CDR3 reads CASSPDRGFTEAFF. The CDR3 region has the DNA TGTGCCAGCAGTCCAGACAGGGGTTTCACTGAAGCTTTCTTT.

V is TRBV28 and J is TRBJ1-2; 7 bases line up with TRBD1. The CDR3 is made up of 15 amino acids. From germline, CDR1 is MDHEN and CDR2 SYDVKM. The V segment lost 1 base and the J segment 6 bases; nucleotides outside the gene matches: 8. In nucleotides, the CDR3 is TGTGCCAGCAGTTTATCTTACCTGACAGGGAATGGCTACACCTTC. It yields the protein CASSLSYLTGNGYTF.

This chain links TRBV10-3 with TRBJ2-3, with TRBD2 identical over 8 bases. This CDR3 contains 14 residues. Germline V CDR1 and CDR2: ENHRY, SYGVKD. V trimming: 0 bases; J trimming: 7 bases; junction bases outside the gene matches: 3. CDR3 nucleotide sequence: TGTGCCATCAGTGAGTCTCCGGGAGGGAATACGCAGTATTTT. This gives the protein CAISESPGGNTQYF.

The chain uses TRBV18 and TRBJ2-3; possible D gene TRBD2, 6 bases. Germline V gives CDR1 KGHSH, CDR2 LQKENI. The length of the CDR3 is 12 residues. The germline V and J ends were trimmed by 3 bases and 7 bases, with 8 bases remaining between them. CDR3: CASSPGGYTQYF. Here the CDR3 DNA reads TGTGCCAGCTCACCCGGGGGATATACGCAGTATTTT.

CDR3 sequence reads: CASSRDYLAKNIQYF. CDR3 sequence (DNA): TGCGCCAGCAGTAGGGACTACCTAGCCAAAAACATTCAGTACTTC. The chain joins TRBV10-2 to TRBJ2-4, with 7 bases aligning to TRBD2. The V segment lost 5 bases and the J segment 0 bases; nucleotides outside the gene matches: 4. CDR3 length equals 15 residues. CDR1 is WSHSY and CDR2 is SAAADI in the germline V gene.

The chain carries TRBV6-1 and TRBJ2-5; D possibly corresponds to TRBD1 (6 bases). The CDR3 has 15 residues. Trimming took 1 base from V and 5 from J, leaving 14 bases between them. CDR1 is MNHNS, CDR2 SASEGT, per germline. The CDR3 sequence is CASSEVAEGVETQYF. CDR3 DNA sequence: TGTGCCAGCAGTGAAGTCGCAGAGGGGGTCGAGACCCAGTACTTC.

J is TRBJ2-7 and V is TRBV7-2, with TRBD1 as a possible D gene (6 bases). The CDR3 is 15 amino acids. The ends were cut back, 4 bases at V and 2 bases at J, with 15 bases in the middle. Germline CDR1 is SGHTA and CDR2 is FQGNSA. The chain's CDR3 is CASSSRTDRAYEQYF. The CDR3 DNA is TGTGCCAGCAGCTCCCGGACAGATAGGGCCTACGAGCAGTACTTC.

The rearrangement uses TRBV28 and TRBJ1-2; 8 bases line up with TRBD1. The junction had 6 bases not matched to a gene; V was cut back by 7 bases and J by 8 bases. The germline gives CDR1 MDHEN, CDR2 SYDVKM. The CDR3 length is 12 residues. The DNA of the CDR3 is TGTGCCAGCACTCCCGGACAGGGAGGCTACACCTTC. Translated, it gives CASTPGQGGYTF.

The chain recombines TRBV18 with TRBJ1-3, with unresolved D. The CDR3 has 14 amino acids. V was clipped by 3 bases and J by 4 bases, with 10 bases between them. Germline values: CDR1 KGHSH, CDR2 LQKENI. The CDR3 region is CASSPWASGNTIYF. The DNA of the CDR3 is TGTGCCAGCTCACCGTGGGCTTCGGGAAACACCATATATTTT.

The chain is built from TRBV28 and TRBJ1-2; D may be TRBD1 (6 bases). CDR1 is MDHEN, CDR2 SYDVKM, per germline. V was trimmed by 3 bases and J by 4 bases, leaving 9 bases between them. This CDR3 region has 13 residues. The CDR3 DNA follows: TGTGCCAGCAGTTTTGCAGGGGCCTATGGCTACACCTTC. Its translation: CASSFAGAYGYTF.

The gene calls are TRBV4-2 and TRBJ1-1; D ambiguous. Germline-derived CDR1 and CDR2 are LGHNA and YNFKEQ. The CDR3 totals 16 residues. Between the trimmed V and J ends, which lost 1 base and 5 bases, there was a span of 17 bases. The CDR3 bases are TGTGCCAGCAGCCAAGTAAGGATATTGAGGGCAACTGAAGCTTTCTTT. The encoded protein is CASSQVRILRATEAFF.

The rearrangement links TRBV19 to TRBJ1-2, with D tentatively TRBD1 (6 bases). This CDR3 contains 17 residues. Germline V gene data show CDR1 as LNHDA and CDR2 as SQIVND (reference sequence). Trimming cost V 3 bases and J 5 bases, with 22 bases left between them. This CDR3 is CASSIRGQLRNSYGYTF. The CDR3 bases are TGTGCCAGTAGTATCAGAGGACAGTTGCGAAATTCGTATGGCTACACCTTC.

This clone appeared a single time. The CDR3 is CASSIVGTLKDTQYF. CDR3 nucleotide sequence: TGTGCCAGTAGTATTGTGGGGACTCTCAAGGATACGCAGTATTTT. The chain has TRBV19 and TRBJ2-3; tentative D call: TRBD2 (6 bases). CDR3 length equals 15 residues. The ends were cut back, 3 bases at V and 6 bases at J, with 16 bases in the middle. Germline loops: CDR1 LNHDA, CDR2 SQIVND (reference sequence).

The rearrangement links TRBV6-5 to TRBJ1-2; D gene unclear. This CDR3 region has 11 residues. Germline lookup yields CDR1 MNHEY and CDR2 SVGAGI. V dropped 4 bases and J dropped 7 bases, with 7 bases sitting between them. CDR3 residues: CASSSVAGYTF. The CDR3, as DNA: TGTGCCAGCAGTTCTGTAGCTGGCTACACCTTC.

This clone was counted only a few times. The V and J genes are TRBV29-1 and TRBJ2-7; possible D gene TRBD2, 6 bases. The germline gives CDR1 SQVTM, CDR2 ANQGSEA. The CDR3 is 15 amino acids. V dropped 6 bases and J dropped 0 bases, with 18 bases sitting between them. The CDR3 protein is CSVGTPTPSSYEQYF. The CDR3 nucleotides are TGCAGCGTAGGGACTCCAACTCCAAGCTCCTACGAGCAGTACTTC.

The rearrangement uses TRBV11-2 and TRBJ2-3; 13 nucleotides align to TRBD2. This CDR3 has 18 residues. The J segment lost 0 bases and the V segment lost 5 bases, leaving 8 bases of the junction unmatched. Looked up from germline, CDR1 is SGHAT and CDR2 is FQNNGV. DNA for the CDR3: TGTGCCAGCAGCCCCGGGACTAGCGGGATAGCTAGCACAGATACGCAGTATTTT. Amino acid sequence: CASSPGTSGIASTDTQYF.

The chain uses TRBV29-1 and TRBJ1-3; weak D call: TRBD1 (5 bases). The CDR3 is made up of 13 amino acids. The ends were cut back, 7 bases at V and 1 base at J, with 11 bases in the middle. Looked up from germline, CDR1 is SQVTM and CDR2 is ANQGSEA. CDR3 nucleotides: TGCAGCGCCCTGGGGGGGTCTGGAAACACCATATATTTT. It codes for CSALGGSGNTIYF. Drawing the rest from reference TRBV29-1 and TRBJ1-3, the complete variable domain is SAVISQKPSRDICQRGTSLTIQCQVDSQVTMMFWYRQQPGQSLTLIATANQGSEATYESGFVIDKFPISRPNLTFSTLTVSNMSPEDSSIYLCSALGGSGNTIYFGEGSWLTVV.

The chain employs TRBV5-1 and TRBJ2-4; 14 nucleotides line up with TRBD2. The CDR3 loop spans 22 amino acids. V trimming: 4 bases; J trimming: 1 base; junction bases outside the gene matches: 19. Germline V gene data show CDR1 as SGHRS and CDR2 as YFSETQ. CDR3 protein: CASSLRTGTSGSGGWAKNIQYF. CDR3 DNA: TGCGCCAGCAGCCTCCGAACCGGGACTAGCGGGAGTGGGGGATGGGCCAAAAACATTCAGTACTTC. The full variable domain, rest sourced from reference TRBV5-1 and TRBJ2-4, is KAGVTQTPRYLIKTRGQQVTLSCSPISGHRSVSWYQQTPGQGLQFLFEYFSETQRNKGNFPGRFSGRQFSNSRSEMNVSTLELGDSALYLCASSLRTGTSGSGGWAKNIQYFGAGTRLSVL.

The chain joins TRBV6-5 to TRBJ2-7; 8 bases match TRBD1. Per germline, CDR1 MNHEY and CDR2 SVGAGI. V shed 2 bases, J shed 7 bases, and the junction held 10 bases outside the gene matches. The CDR3 is made up of 15 amino acids. The CDR3 here is CASSYRQGPSGEQYF. CDR3 nucleotides: TGTGCCAGCAGTTACCGACAGGGGCCCTCGGGGGAGCAGTACTTC.

This clone was counted a single time. The chain couples TRBV5-1 to TRBJ2-2; 14 positions match TRBD2. Germline trimming cut 3 bases from V and 2 bases from J; bases unmatched to any gene: 6. The CDR3 extends over 18 amino acids. Germline-derived CDR1 and CDR2 are SGHRS and YFSETQ. Here the CDR3 reads CASSSGLAGGLNTGELFF. DNA for the CDR3: TGCGCCAGCAGCTCCGGACTAGCGGGAGGATTAAACACCGGGGAGCTGTTTTTT. The entire variable domain, with the rest obtained from reference TRBV5-1 and TRBJ2-2, is as follows: KAGVTQTPRYLIKTRGQQVTLSCSPISGHRSVSWYQQTPGQGLQFLFEYFSETQRNKGNFPGRFSGRQFSNSRSEMNVSTLELGDSALYLCASSSGLAGGLNTGELFFGEGSRLTVL.

The genes are TRBV7-3 and TRBJ2-2; TRBD2 is a possible D gene (6 bases). CDR3 length equals 15 residues. Deletions cut 0 bases from V and 6 bases from J, with 11 bases between. The germline gives CDR1 SGHTA, CDR2 FQGTGA. CDR3 nucleotides: TGTGCCAGCAGCTTAACCGGGAGTAGAGCCGGGGAGCTGTTTTTT. Its translation is CASSLTGSRAGELFF.

The chain has TRBV2 and TRBJ2-7; 11 nucleotides match TRBD2. Unmatched junction bases numbered 6, after V lost 6 bases and J lost 5 bases. Germline CDR1 SNHLY, CDR2 FYNNEI. The CDR3 contains 14 residues. In DNA form, the CDR3 reads TGTGCCAGCAGAGCAGGACTAGCGGGTGACGAGCAGTACTTC. This sequence encodes CASRAGLAGDEQYF.

This sequence joins TRBV15 and TRBJ2-7; a weak D match, TRBD1 (5 bases). CDR1 is LNHNV and CDR2 is YYDKDF in the germline V gene (reference sequence). The CDR3 consists of 15 residues. The ends were cut back, 4 bases at V and 5 bases at J, with 18 bases in the middle. The CDR3 sequence: CATSMSPQGAHEQYF. In DNA form, the CDR3 reads TGTGCCACCAGCATGTCACCCCAGGGTGCCCACGAGCAGTACTTC. Full variable domain (missing parts from reference TRBV15 and TRBJ2-7): DAMVIQNPRYQVTQFGKPVTLSCSQTLNHNVMYWYQQKSSQAPKLLFHYYDKDFNNEADTPDNFQSRRPNTSFCFLDIRSPGLGDTAMYLCATSMSPQGAHEQYFGPGTRLTVT.

The chain joins TRBV19 to TRBJ2-5; D gene unclear. CDR1 LNHDA and CDR2 SQIVND come from the germline V gene (reference sequence). The CDR3 spans 13 residues. The V end was cut by 3 bases, the J end by 2 bases, with 7 bases between. CDR3: CASSMARQETQYF. CDR3 sequence (DNA): TGTGCCAGTAGTATGGCCCGTCAAGAGACCCAGTACTTC.

The chain uses TRBV2 and TRBJ2-3; 9 bases agree with TRBD2. The junction had 10 bases not matched to a gene; V was cut back by 5 bases and J by 4 bases. The CDR3 sequence is 16 residues long. The germline gives CDR1 SNHLY, CDR2 FYNNEI. The CDR3 sequence: CASSYKTSGSADTQYF. CDR3 DNA: TGTGCCAGCAGTTATAAGACTAGCGGTTCTGCAGATACGCAGTATTTT.

This chain links TRBV29-1 with TRBJ2-5; possible D gene TRBD1, 5 bases. V was pared by 2 bases and J by 3 bases, with 7 bases between. Germline assignment: CDR1 SQVTM and CDR2 ANQGSEA. This CDR3 contains 12 residues. The CDR3 sequence is CSVETREETQYF. For the CDR3, the DNA is TGCAGCGTTGAAACCAGGGAAGAGACCCAGTACTTC.

V gene TRBV5-1 combines with J gene TRBJ1-2, with no clear D. This CDR3 contains 13 residues. V was clipped by 5 bases and J by 0 bases, with 8 bases between them. The germline V gene encodes CDR1 SGHRS and CDR2 YFSETQ. CDR3 residues: CASSPAANYGYTF. CDR3 coding DNA: TGCGCCAGCAGTCCGGCGGCTAACTATGGCTACACCTTC. The whole variable domain, remainder taken from reference TRBV5-1 and TRBJ1-2, is KAGVTQTPRYLIKTRGQQVTLSCSPISGHRSVSWYQQTPGQGLQFLFEYFSETQRNKGNFPGRFSGRQFSNSRSEMNVSTLELGDSALYLCASSPAANYGYTFGSGTRLTVV.

The chain joins TRBV19 to TRBJ2-5; D is perhaps TRBD1 (6 bases). The ends were cut back, 7 bases at V and 4 bases at J, with 13 bases in the middle. The CDR3 sequence is 13 residues long. Germline loops: CDR1 LNHDA, CDR2 SQIVND (reference sequence). The CDR3 spells CASNGRGGETQYF. CDR3 sequence (DNA): TGTGCCAGTAACGGCAGAGGGGGAGAGACCCAGTACTTC.

V is TRBV5-1 and J is TRBJ2-3, with D perhaps TRBD2 (5 bases). Germline V gives CDR1 SGHRS, CDR2 YFSETQ. The V gene lost 4 bases and the J gene lost 10 bases, with 13 bases spanning the gap. The CDR3 is 12 residues long. For the CDR3, the DNA is TGCGCCAGCAGCCGGGCACTAGAAGCGCAGTATTTT. It codes for CASSRALEAQYF.

The chain uses TRBV4-3 and TRBJ2-3, with D possibly matching TRBD2 (5 bases). V shed 0 bases and J shed 0 bases, with 19 bases lying between them. Germline V CDR1 and CDR2: LGHNA, YSLEER. This CDR3 has 19 residues. The CDR3 here is CASSQETSAELPSTDTQYF. CDR3 DNA: TGCGCCAGCAGCCAAGAAACCTCAGCGGAACTCCCCAGCACAGATACGCAGTATTTT.